The subject of this entry is one T cell receptor beta chain. Its antigen is unidentified. The genes are named according to mouse. The DNA ends 1 residue before the CDR3 does, and the rest of the CDR3 is filled in from the germline J gene. Time point of the sample: mouse harvest day 7 after allogeneic transplant. Each mouse received 10^7 T-cell-depleted marrow cells plus 10^6 splenic CD5+ T cells by tail vein. Mice had MHC-mismatched B6 into BALB/c GVHD, sampled day 7 or 14. The method was immunoSEQ multiplex PCR; TCRdb's version includes in-frame clones alone and lacks a portion of them. The sample includes some 10,000 clones, 35% to 40% of them seen just once. These data come from a study of tissue T cells after allogeneic stem cell transplantation. Germline assignment: CDR1 SGHSN and CDR2 HYEKVE. Germline trimming cut 0 bases from V and 3 bases from J; bases unmatched to any gene: 1. The CDR3 extends over 13 amino acids.

General study results and limits: Only a limited share of tissue TCRs appeared in blood or spleen. TCR repertoires tracked anatomic similarity, regardless of disease or transplant status. Motif-based clustering found tissue-specific repertoire signatures shared across patients, though few clones were shared.

The V gene is TRBV12-1, the J gene TRBJ2-7, with 7 nucleotides matching TRBD2. This TCR was sampled from a female BALB/c mouse given C57BL/6 T cells with graft-versus-host disease after an allogeneic hematopoietic cell transplant. The specimen sequenced was skin. CDR3 protein: CASSLVGGYEQYF. Incomplete CDR3 DNA: TGTGCCAGCTCTCTCGTGGGGGGCTATGAACAGTAC.